The 25 T cell receptor beta chains presented below share a single source sample, sequenced in a study of blood T cell repertoires in COVID-19. Libraries were prepared by immunoSEQ multiplex PCR; TCRdb keeps only in-frame clonotypes and omits some of them. The repertoire has 200,000 to 250,000 clones, 75% to 90% of them found once; the top ten carry roughly 2.6%. Sequenced input: peripheral blood. These receptors were collected from a man aged 30 to 39 with COVID-19, enrolled during active disease.

The chain joins TRBV9 to TRBJ2-1; D gene uncertain. Germline V gene data show CDR1 as SGDLS and CDR2 as YYNGEE. The CDR3 length is 16 residues. V lost 4 bases, J lost 0 bases, and 14 bases lay in between. The CDR3 protein is CASSPSNIASYNEQFF. The CDR3, as DNA: TGTGCCAGCAGCCCCTCCAATATAGCCTCCTACAATGAGCAGTTCTTC.

The V call is TRBV5-4, the J call TRBJ1-2, with 7 bases that match TRBD1. CDR3 length equals 14 residues. The junction had 6 bases not matched to a gene; V was cut back by 1 base and J by 6 bases. The germline gives CDR1 SGHNT, CDR2 YYREEE (reference sequence). DNA of the CDR3: TGTGCCAGCAGCTTGTTGCACAGGGGTAATGGCTACACCTTC. This sequence encodes CASSLLHRGNGYTF.

The chain has TRBV7-3 and TRBJ2-7, with 12 bases identical to TRBD1. V lost 0 bases to trimming and J lost 2 bases; unmatched junction nucleotides: 2. Germline values: CDR1 SGHTA, CDR2 FQGTGA. The CDR3 runs to 16 residues. The CDR3 sequence is CASSLTRDRGPYEQYF. CDR3 bases: TGTGCCAGCAGCTTAACCCGGGACAGGGGGCCCTACGAGCAGTACTTC.

The chain recombines TRBV29-1 with TRBJ1-5, with D perhaps matching TRBD1 (5 bases). The length of the CDR3 is 13 residues. CDR1 SQVTM and CDR2 ANQGSEA come from the germline V gene. Trimming pared 5 bases from V and 0 bases from J, leaving 8 bases between. CDR3 DNA: TGCAGCGTTAGGACAACTAGCAATCAGCCCCAGCATTTT. Protein sequence: CSVRTTSNQPQHF.

This clone came up a few times. This chain connects TRBV12-5 to TRBJ1-2; maybe TRBD1 (6 bases). This CDR3 is 13 amino acids long. Germline V lookup: CDR1 LGHNT, CDR2 FRNRAP. Trimming took 2 bases from V and 6 from J, leaving 10 bases between them. The CDR3 region has the DNA TGTGCTAGTGGTTTGTCAGGGGCACATGGCTACACCTTC. Translation: CASGLSGAHGYTF.

The genes are TRBV18 and TRBJ1-2; possible D gene TRBD1, 6 bases. Looked up from germline, CDR1 is KGHSH and CDR2 is LQKENI. The length of the CDR3 is 14 residues. The V and J ends lost 0 bases and 8 bases respectively, with 13 bases between them. Here the CDR3 reads CASSPPNREGGYTF. The CDR3 DNA sequence: TGTGCCAGCTCACCACCAAACAGGGAAGGAGGCTACACCTTC.

CDR3 residues: CAISPGTGHGYEQYF. For the CDR3, the DNA is TGTGCCATCAGCCCCGGGACAGGGCACGGCTACGAGCAGTACTTC. This chain connects TRBV10-3 to TRBJ2-7; 9 bases are a match to TRBD1. Unmatched junction bases numbered 9, after V lost 6 bases and J lost 3 bases. Germline V CDR1 and CDR2: ENHRY, SYGVKD. The CDR3 has 15 amino acids.

J is TRBJ2-7 and V is TRBV20-1; D might be TRBD2 (5 bases). CDR3 length equals 11 residues. Germline V gives CDR1 DFQATT, CDR2 SNEGSKA (reference sequence). The V and J ends lost 5 bases and 6 bases respectively, with 11 bases between them. The DNA for the CDR3 is TGCAGTGCTGGGGAGAGTCGCGAGCAGTACTTC. It is translated as CSAGESREQYF.

The J gene is TRBJ2-1, the V gene TRBV6-4; TRBD2 aligns across 7 bases. Per germline, CDR1 MRHNA and CDR2 SNTAGT. The junction had 6 bases not matched to a gene; V was cut back by 3 bases and J by 4 bases. The CDR3 has 15 residues. The DNA for the CDR3 is TGTGCCAGCAGTGAATCGAGCGGGGAATACAATGAGCAGTTCTTC. Its translation: CASSESSGEYNEQFF.

The CDR3 DNA reads TGTGCCAGCAGTTTTCGGACAGGGGCTCAAGCTTTCTTT. Its protein product is CASSFRTGAQAFF. This chain joins TRBV12-3 or TRBV12-4 and TRBJ1-1; 9 bases map to TRBD1. CDR3 length equals 13 residues. Unmatched junction bases numbered 5, after V lost 3 bases and J lost 9 bases.

The CDR3 sequence: CASTGVAKNIQYF. In nucleotides, the CDR3 is TGTGCCAGTACAGGGGTAGCCAAAAACATTCAGTACTTC. The genes are TRBV19 and TRBJ2-4, with D perhaps TRBD1 (6 bases). This CDR3 has 13 amino acids. Trimming removed 7 bases from V and 0 bases from J, with 7 bases in between. Germline assignment: CDR1 LNHDA and CDR2 SQIVND (reference sequence).

J is TRBJ1-1 and V is TRBV15, with 7 bases that match TRBD1. Trimming took 0 bases from V and 7 from J; bases not matched to a gene: 8. This CDR3 comprises 15 residues. CDR1 and CDR2 from the germline V gene are LNHNV and YYDKDF (reference sequence). CDR3 residues: CATSREEGQLLEAFF. Here the CDR3 DNA reads TGTGCCACCAGCAGAGAGGAGGGACAGCTTCTTGAAGCTTTCTTT.

This clone turned up a few times. This chain joins TRBV23-1 and TRBJ1-2; a possible D gene is TRBD1 (5 bases). TRBV23-1 is an ORF; its function is uncertain. Trimming cost V 3 bases and J 4 bases, with 18 bases left between them. There are 16 residues in the CDR3. The chain's CDR3 is CASSQEGRGEGYGYTF. The CDR3 DNA reads as TGCGCCAGCAGTCAGGAGGGGAGAGGGGAGGGCTATGGCTACACCTTC.

The genes are TRBV24-1 and TRBJ2-5, with TRBD2 matching 13 bases. Germline loops: CDR1 KGHDR, CDR2 SFDVKD. The CDR3 runs 19 residues. V was clipped by 1 base and J by 0 bases; unmatched bases: 7. The CDR3 DNA reads TGTGCCACCAGTGATTTAGGGACTAGCGGGAAGGGGCACCAAGAGACCCAGTACTTC. Its protein is CATSDLGTSGKGHQETQYF.

This chain connects TRBV7-2 to TRBJ2-1; 9 bases agree with TRBD1. The length of the CDR3 is 15 residues. Germline V CDR1 and CDR2: SGHTA, FQGNSA. V lost 5 bases and J lost 1; bases outside the gene matches: 3. The CDR3 here is CASSQQGASYNEQFF. The CDR3 DNA reads TGTGCCAGCAGCCAACAGGGGGCTTCCTACAATGAGCAGTTCTTC. Complete variable domain (other parts from reference TRBV7-2 and TRBJ2-1): GAGVSQSPSNKVTEKGKDVELRCDPISGHTALYWYRQSLGQGLEFLIYFQGNSAPDKSGLPSDRFSAERTGGSVSTLTIQRTQQEDSAVYLCASSQQGASYNEQFFGPGTRLTVL.

The genes are TRBV9 and TRBJ1-6, with D unresolved. The CDR3 sequence is 15 residues long. V was pared by 0 bases and J by 6 bases, with 10 bases between. CDR1 is SGDLS, CDR2 YYNGEE, per germline. The CDR3 region is CASSVGQVSNSPLHF. CDR3 DNA sequence: TGTGCCAGCAGCGTAGGTCAGGTTTCTAATTCACCCCTCCACTTT.

This sequence joins TRBV3-1 (or the pseudogene TRBV3-2) and TRBJ2-1; 12 bases are a match to TRBD2. V was pared by 0 bases and J by 5 bases, with 11 bases of the junction left unmatched. The CDR3 totals 19 residues. CDR1 is LGHDT, CDR2 YNNKEL, per germline (reference sequence). This CDR3 reads CASSQDLGLAGGFNNEQFF. CDR3 DNA: TGTGCCAGCAGCCAAGATCTGGGGCTAGCGGGGGGGTTTAACAATGAGCAGTTCTTC.

This chain connects TRBV6-6 to TRBJ1-5; 9 nucleotides agree with TRBD1. The trim removed 7 bases at V and 4 bases at J, leaving 5 bases unmatched. Germline CDR1 and CDR2: MNHNY and SVGAGI (reference sequence). The CDR3 is 14 amino acids. DNA of the CDR3: TGTGCCAGCAACCTCGGACAGGGGAATCAGCCCCAGCATTTT. This encodes CASNLGQGNQPQHF.

This chain joins TRBV5-1 and TRBJ2-1; 14 bases map to TRBD2. With 0 bases clipped from V and 0 bases from J, the junction kept 8 bases outside the gene matches. Germline assignment: CDR1 SGHRS and CDR2 YFSETQ. The CDR3 is 20 residues long. CDR3 sequence: CASSLAVGLAGDSSYNEQFF. The CDR3 DNA sequence: TGCGCCAGCAGCTTGGCCGTGGGACTAGCGGGAGATAGCTCCTACAATGAGCAGTTCTTC.

J is TRBJ2-3 and V is TRBV5-1; the D is unclear. V was cut by 5 bases and J by 4 bases, with 11 bases left in between. Germline V gene data show CDR1 as SGHRS and CDR2 as YFSETQ. The CDR3 has 13 residues. The CDR3 spells CASSDTGADTQYF. CDR3 DNA sequence: TGCGCCAGCAGTGACACCGGCGCAGATACGCAGTATTTT.

This rearrangement joins TRBV9 to TRBJ2-1, with TRBD2 as a possible D gene (5 bases). The CDR3 loop spans 15 amino acids. V lost 0 bases and J lost 2, with 9 bases in between. Per the germline V gene, CDR1 is SGDLS and CDR2 is YYNGEE. The CDR3: CASSVGGQTYNEQFF. DNA for the CDR3: TGTGCCAGCAGCGTAGGAGGGCAGACCTACAATGAGCAGTTCTTC. Full variable domain (outside the CDR3, taken from reference TRBV9 and TRBJ2-1): DSGVTQTPKHLITATGQRVTLRCSPRSGDLSVYWYQQSLDQGLQFLIQYYNGEERAKGNILERFSAQQFPDLHSELNLSSLELGDSALYFCASSVGGQTYNEQFFGPGTRLTVL.

The V call is TRBV9, the J call TRBJ1-1; weak D call: TRBD1 (5 bases). This CDR3 is built from 15 residues. V was cut by 2 bases and J by 4 bases, with 15 bases left in between. CDR1 and CDR2 (germline): SGDLS, YYNGEE. CDR3 loop: CASSVYLAGGTEAFF. CDR3 in DNA: TGTGCCAGCAGCGTGTATTTGGCGGGGGGCACTGAAGCTTTCTTT.

The chain carries TRBV9 and TRBJ1-6; maybe TRBD1 (6 bases). CDR1 is SGDLS, CDR2 YYNGEE, per germline. This CDR3 spans 14 amino acids. Trimming left V 7 bases short and J 6 bases short, with 14 bases between. The CDR3 nucleotides are TGTGCCAGCGGGGGCGGCCTGATTAATTCACCCCTCCACTTT. Its translation: CASGGGLINSPLHF.

The chain is built from TRBV7-8 and TRBJ1-2; 7 bases line up with TRBD1. This CDR3 has 15 residues. V lost 4 bases, J lost 0 bases, and 5 bases stayed unmatched. Germline assignment: CDR1 SGHVS and CDR2 FQNEAQ. The CDR3 DNA sequence: TGTGCCAGCAGCTCCCGGGACAGCTCTAACTATGGCTACACCTTC. It yields the protein CASSSRDSSNYGYTF.

The chain combines TRBV7-9 with TRBJ2-7; D is perhaps TRBD2 (5 bases). CDR3 size: 18 residues. CDR1 is SEHNR and CDR2 is FQNEAQ in the germline V gene (reference sequence). V was cut by 3 bases and J by 0 bases, with 21 bases left in between. The CDR3 DNA sequence: TGTGCCAGCAGCTTCCCCCCACTCTCTGCCGGAGGCTCCTACGAGCAGTACTTC. Protein: CASSFPPLSAGGSYEQYF.